The next 27 T cell receptor beta chains were all read from a single sample in a study of monozygotic twins with inflammatory bowel disease. Reprocessing the 5' RACE reads, TCRdb reports a single entry for every CDR3 protein and omits DNA. Its table records approximately 400,000 distinct CDR3 sequences. The sample taken for sequencing was blood. These receptors were collected from a human donor with ulcerative colitis or Crohn's disease, or a healthy co-twin of an affected twin (not recorded which).

This chain joins TRBV6-1 and TRBJ2-7; TCRdb's D gene call, TRBD2, goes unchecked for lack of DNA. Germline CDR1 and CDR2: MNHNS and SASEGT. The CDR3 runs to 14 residues. This CDR3 is CASSPGLAGNEQYF.

This chain joins TRBV7-2 and TRBJ2-3. Per the germline V gene, CDR1 is SGHTA and CDR2 is FQGNSA. CDR3 length: 15 residues. This CDR3 is CASSRVGQPTDTQYF.

This CDR3 reads CATRDRVGEQYF. The chain employs TRBV24-1 and TRBJ2-7; there is no DNA to check the TCRdb D call of TRBD1. The CDR3 loop spans 12 amino acids. Germline V gives CDR1 KGHDR, CDR2 SFDVKD.

The V and J genes are TRBV3-1 and TRBJ2-5; TCRdb outputs TRBD2, but without DNA this stays unchecked. Germline lookup yields CDR1 LGHDT and CDR2 YNNKEL (reference sequence). This CDR3 is built from 15 residues. The CDR3 loop reads CASSQESGGKETQYF.

The V gene is TRBV28, the J gene TRBJ2-7; the TCRdb call, TRBD1, lacks DNA for checking. Germline V CDR1 and CDR2: MDHEN, SYDVKM. The CDR3 contains 14 residues. This chain's CDR3 is CASRKGALDYEQYF.

This rearrangement joins TRBV5-4 to TRBJ2-2; TCRdb gives TRBD1 as the D gene, but with no DNA this cannot be confirmed. The length of the CDR3 is 15 residues. Germline V CDR1 and CDR2: SGHNT, YYREEE (reference sequence). The CDR3 spells CASSRRGENTGELFF.

The chain combines TRBV7-2 with TRBJ2-5; TCRdb proposes TRBD2, but this gene call is untestable without DNA. This CDR3 is 15 amino acids long. Germline CDR1 and CDR2: SGHTA and FQGNSA. The CDR3 spells CASSHRTSGMETQYF. The full variable domain, completed using reference TRBV7-2 and TRBJ2-5, is GAGVSQSPSNKVTEKGKDVELRCDPISGHTALYWYRQSLGQGLEFLIYFQGNSAPDKSGLPSDRFSAERTGGSVSTLTIQRTQQEDSAVYLCASSHRTSGMETQYFGPGTRLLVL.

This chain links TRBV20-1 with TRBJ1-3. CDR3 length equals 12 residues. Germline V gives CDR1 DFQATT, CDR2 SNEGSKA (reference sequence). The CDR3 reads CSARVSGNTIYF.

This rearrangement joins TRBV2 to TRBJ1-5; TCRdb designates TRBD1, a call that cannot be tested without DNA. Germline assignment: CDR1 SNHLY and CDR2 FYNNEI. The CDR3 covers 16 residues. CDR3 sequence reads: CASSKQGARANQPQHF.

The chain links TRBV5-1 to TRBJ1-2; TCRdb's assignment of TRBD1 cannot be checked, as there is no DNA. CDR1 SGHRS and CDR2 YFSETQ come from the germline V gene. This CDR3 contains 13 residues. CDR3: CASSFDRSGGYTF. Full variable domain (missing parts from reference TRBV5-1 and TRBJ1-2): KAGVTQTPRYLIKTRGQQVTLSCSPISGHRSVSWYQQTPGQGLQFLFEYFSETQRNKGNFPGRFSGRQFSNSRSEMNVSTLELGDSALYLCASSFDRSGGYTFGSGTRLTVV.

V and J are TRBV4-3 and TRBJ2-3; no DNA is available, so the TRBD2 call from TCRdb remains unchecked. This CDR3 is built from 17 residues. The germline CDR1 and CDR2 sequences are LGHNA and YSLEER. CDR3 region: CASSQVLAGGIEDTQYF.

The chain carries TRBV18 and TRBJ2-7. This CDR3 is 11 amino acids long. Germline CDR1 and CDR2: KGHSH and LQKENI. CDR3 in amino acids: CASSLTNEQYF.

The gene calls are TRBV7-2 and TRBJ1-1; as DNA is missing, the TRBD1 call by TCRdb cannot be tested. The CDR3 length is 15 residues. The germline V gene has CDR1 SGHTA and CDR2 FQGNSA. CDR3 sequence: CASSYIPGTDTEAFF. Full variable domain (remainder filled in from reference TRBV7-2 and TRBJ1-1): GAGVSQSPSNKVTEKGKDVELRCDPISGHTALYWYRQSLGQGLEFLIYFQGNSAPDKSGLPSDRFSAERTGGSVSTLTIQRTQQEDSAVYLCASSYIPGTDTEAFFGQGTRLTVV.

This chain connects TRBV11-2 to TRBJ2-5; TCRdb designates TRBD2, a call that cannot be tested without DNA. Germline values: CDR1 SGHAT, CDR2 FQNNGV. This CDR3 has 18 residues. The CDR3 sequence is CASSSFGSRGRGTETQYF.

The chain has TRBV20-1 and TRBJ1-4; TCRdb's D call of TRBD1 is untestable without DNA. The CDR3 is 16 amino acids. From germline, CDR1 is DFQATT and CDR2 SNEGSKA (reference sequence). The CDR3: CSARDLPGTANEKLFF.

The chain combines TRBV7-8 with TRBJ2-1; there is no DNA to check the TCRdb D call of TRBD2. Germline V gives CDR1 SGHVS, CDR2 FQNEAQ. The CDR3 is 20 residues long. The CDR3 sequence: CASSLATGGVGLAGANEQFF.

The V call is TRBV6-1, the J call TRBJ2-3; TCRdb's D call, TRBD1, is unchecked because there is no DNA. Germline V CDR1 and CDR2: MNHNS, SASEGT. The CDR3 extends over 16 amino acids. The CDR3 region is CASKIVLGPSTDTQYF.

The chain carries TRBV3-1 and TRBJ1-1. This CDR3 is built from 16 residues. Looked up from germline, CDR1 is LGHDT and CDR2 is YNNKEL (reference sequence). The CDR3 spells CASSQESSVWDTEAFF.

This chain links TRBV3-1 with TRBJ1-3. The V gene's germline CDR1 is LGHDT and CDR2 YNNKEL (reference sequence). The CDR3 sequence is 15 residues long. CDR3: CASSPWEVPGNTIYF.

The J gene is TRBJ1-1, the V gene TRBV27; TCRdb picks TRBD1, but there is no DNA to check that call. Germline V gene data show CDR1 as MNHEY and CDR2 as SMNVEV (reference sequence). The CDR3 has 14 residues. The CDR3 region is CASSSTGLRTEAFF.

J is TRBJ2-3 and V is TRBV10-3; the TRBD2 assignment by TCRdb is unverifiable without DNA. The length of the CDR3 is 15 residues. The germline V gene encodes CDR1 ENHRY and CDR2 SYGVKD. Here the CDR3 reads CAISESGPREDTQYF.

The chain recombines TRBV12-3 or TRBV12-4 with TRBJ2-2; TCRdb designates TRBD1, a call that cannot be tested without DNA. This CDR3 comprises 14 residues. Here the CDR3 reads CASRETGIGGELFF.

The chain's CDR3 is CSARDPRSNYGYTF. The chain joins TRBV20-1 to TRBJ1-2. Germline CDR1 and CDR2: DFQATT and SNEGSKA (reference sequence). CDR3 length: 14 amino acids.

This chain uses TRBV7-2 with TRBJ2-1; TCRdb lists TRBD2, though no DNA is available to test this call. The CDR3 has 15 amino acids. CDR1 and CDR2 from the germline V gene are SGHTA and FQGNSA. CDR3 amino acids: CASSRALAGGNEQFF.

The CDR3 region is CSVEDPLAGGPLEQFF. The chain recombines TRBV29-1 with TRBJ2-1; the D call of TRBD2 rests on TCRdb alone, since no DNA is present to check it. Germline values: CDR1 SQVTM, CDR2 ANQGSEA. The CDR3 is 16 amino acids.

The chain uses TRBV5-6 and TRBJ2-7; there is no DNA to check the TCRdb D call of TRBD1. Germline V CDR1 and CDR2: SGHDT, YYEEEE. This CDR3 has 15 residues. CDR3 in amino acids: CASSSLDRGIHEQYF.

This rearrangement joins TRBV20-1 to TRBJ2-1. Germline V gene data show CDR1 as DFQATT and CDR2 as SNEGSKA (reference sequence). This CDR3 comprises 15 residues. CDR3 protein: CSASLSGSSYNEQFF.